A single sample is the source of the 30 T cell receptor beta chains below, sequenced in a study of beta chain features in type 1 diabetes. For these TCRs, the target antigens are not known. Study outcomes and limitations: For Type 1 diabetes patients, all four CD4+ subsets carried TCRB CDR3s that were moderately but significantly shorter.

Since all of the isolated RNA was reverse transcribed, expressed TCRB transcripts were what got sequenced. Clones were read by immunoSEQ multiplex PCR, and TCRdb kept only the in-frame ones, dropping some. The table shows approximately 360,000 clones, with roughly 13% occurring only once. The source material was naive CD4+ T cells from blood. These receptors were collected from a woman younger than 30 with type 1 diabetes.

The chain employs TRBV11-2 and TRBJ2-7; unclear D gene. The CDR3 sequence is 11 residues long. V lost 6 bases and J 3 bases, leaving 6 bases between the germline ends. Germline lookup yields CDR1 SGHAT and CDR2 FQNNGV. The CDR3 region is CASRSNYEQYF. CDR3 DNA: TGTGCCAGCAGGTCTAACTACGAGCAGTACTTC.

This clone was recorded a few times. V is TRBV5-1 and J is TRBJ2-7; D may be TRBD1 (6 bases). The V end lost 0 bases, the J end lost 5 bases, and 18 bases lay between the germline ends. Germline CDR1 and CDR2: SGHRS and YFSETQ. This CDR3 contains 16 residues. CDR3 protein: CASSLGGSSRGDEQYF. The CDR3 DNA is TGCGCCAGCAGCTTGGGTGGGTCCTCCAGGGGAGACGAGCAGTACTTC.

The genes are TRBV29-1 and TRBJ2-3, with D tentatively TRBD1 (6 bases). CDR1 is SQVTM, CDR2 ANQGSEA, per germline. V was cut by 2 bases and J by 0 bases, with 12 bases left in between. The CDR3 covers 15 residues. The CDR3 loop is CSVEWGPSSTDTQYF. The CDR3, as DNA: TGCAGCGTTGAATGGGGGCCGTCTAGCACAGATACGCAGTATTTT.

The rearrangement links TRBV19 to TRBJ2-1; D gene ambiguous. The CDR3 consists of 12 residues. V was pared by 1 base and J by 6 bases, with 4 bases between. Germline V gene data show CDR1 as LNHDA and CDR2 as SQIVND (reference sequence). The CDR3 coding sequence is TGTGCCAGTAGTATAGGTCTCAATGAGCAGTTCTTC. Its translation is CASSIGLNEQFF.

This clone came up a few times. The chain joins TRBV5-1 to TRBJ1-1; 7 positions agree with TRBD1. CDR1 is SGHRS and CDR2 is YFSETQ in the germline V gene. J gave up 0 bases and V 0 bases, and 5 bases lay outside the gene matches. The CDR3 covers 16 residues. The CDR3 coding sequence is TGCGCCAGCAGCTTGGAGGGACAGTGGATGAACACTGAAGCTTTCTTT. Amino acids: CASSLEGQWMNTEAFF.

This clone was detected only a few times. The chain joins TRBV4-3 to TRBJ1-2; the D gene is possibly TRBD1 (6 bases). The CDR3 contains 15 residues. Germline V gives CDR1 LGHNA, CDR2 YSLEER. The V and J ends lost 0 bases and 3 bases respectively, with 11 bases between them. CDR3 loop: CASSQDPKGDYGYTF. CDR3 DNA sequence: TGCGCCAGCAGCCAAGATCCGAAGGGGGACTATGGCTACACCTTC.

This sequence joins TRBV29-1 and TRBJ2-3, with 9 bases lining up with TRBD1. There are 14 residues in the CDR3. Looked up from germline, CDR1 is SQVTM and CDR2 is ANQGSEA. Trimming removed 7 bases from V and 3 bases from J; junction bases left unmatched: 8. This chain's CDR3 is CSAEGQGRTDTQYF. CDR3 coding DNA: TGCAGCGCCGAAGGACAGGGGAGGACAGATACGCAGTATTTT.

The V and J genes are TRBV7-9 and TRBJ1-1, with D possibly TRBD1 on 6 matching bases. In germline, CDR1 is SEHNR, CDR2 FQNEAQ (reference sequence). There are 12 residues in the CDR3. The germline V and J ends were trimmed by 5 bases and 6 bases, with 10 bases remaining between them. The CDR3 spells CASSTRQAEAFF. Here the CDR3 DNA reads TGTGCCAGCAGCACCCGACAGGCTGAAGCTTTCTTT.

V and J are TRBV13 and TRBJ2-5; 7 nucleotides line up with TRBD1. CDR1 is PRHDT and CDR2 is FYEKMQ in the germline V gene (reference sequence). V lost 2 bases and J lost 5; bases outside the gene matches: 5. The CDR3 length is 14 residues. The CDR3 nucleotides are TGTGCCAGCAGCTTAAACGCCAGGGGGGAGACCCAGTACTTC. Residues: CASSLNARGETQYF.

In its sample, this clone was seen a few times. The genes are TRBV19 and TRBJ1-1; D is unresolved. The V gene's germline CDR1 is LNHDA and CDR2 SQIVND (reference sequence). The CDR3 runs to 13 residues. V dropped 7 bases and J dropped 1 base, with 10 bases sitting between them. The chain's CDR3 is CASTRGENTEAFF. CDR3 nucleotides: TGTGCCAGTACGCGGGGAGAGAACACTGAAGCTTTCTTT. The full variable domain, in which reference TRBV19 and TRBJ1-1 provide the parts outside the CDR3, is DGGITQSPKYLFRKEGQNVTLSCEQNLNHDAMYWYRQDPGQGLRLIYYSQIVNDFQKGDIAEGYSVSREKKESFPLTVTSAQKNPTAFYLCASTRGENTEAFFGQGTRLTVV.

V is TRBV19 and J is TRBJ1-5; TRBD1 might be the D (6 bases). CDR1 and CDR2 (germline): LNHDA, SQIVND (reference sequence). The CDR3 spans 13 residues. V lost 9 bases and J lost 3, with 12 bases in between. Here the CDR3 reads CASARQDNQPQHF. The CDR3 coding sequence is TGTGCCAGCGCTCGACAGGACAATCAGCCCCAGCATTTT.

The chain is built from TRBV15 and TRBJ2-5, with TRBD1 identical over 12 bases. V lost 0 bases, J lost 5 bases, and 7 bases stayed unmatched. This CDR3 has 17 residues. Germline CDR1 is LNHNV and CDR2 is YYDKDF (reference sequence). DNA for the CDR3: TGTGCCACCAGCAGAGATTTCGGGACAGGGGGCCAGGAGACCCAGTACTTC. This translates into CATSRDFGTGGQETQYF.

This clone was counted between two and nine times. The V gene is TRBV5-1, the J gene TRBJ2-3; TRBD1 matches 12 bases. CDR3 size: 16 residues. Germline loops: CDR1 SGHRS, CDR2 YFSETQ. With 0 bases clipped from V and 2 bases from J, the junction kept 1 base outside the gene matches. The CDR3 reads CASSLGGQGATDTQYF. CDR3 in DNA: TGCGCCAGCAGCTTGGGGGGACAGGGGGCCACAGATACGCAGTATTTT.

The V and J genes are TRBV6-5 and TRBJ1-6, with 8 bases identical to TRBD1. The CDR3 has 14 residues. Per germline, CDR1 MNHEY and CDR2 SVGAGI. V lost 6 bases and J lost 7; bases outside the gene matches: 5. The CDR3 sequence: CASSPGQGNSPLHF. The CDR3 DNA is TGTGCCAGCAGCCCCGGACAGGGCAATTCACCCCTCCACTTT.

The V and J genes are TRBV5-1 and TRBJ2-5, with D possibly being TRBD1 (6 bases). This CDR3 is 13 amino acids long. Germline CDR1 is SGHRS and CDR2 is YFSETQ. Trimming took off 1 base at V and 5 bases at J, with 9 bases between the two ends. CDR3 amino acids: CASSLRGLETQYF. The CDR3 coding sequence is TGCGCCAGCAGCTTGAGGGGGTTGGAGACCCAGTACTTC.

This clone was observed a few times. The chain uses TRBV6-5 and TRBJ1-6; D is uncertain. This CDR3 has 13 amino acids. Between the trimmed V and J ends, which lost 6 bases and 5 bases, there was a span of 8 bases. Germline CDR1 and CDR2: MNHEY and SVGAGI. This CDR3 reads CASRADHNSPLHF. CDR3 bases: TGTGCCAGCAGAGCGGATCATAATTCACCCCTCCACTTT.

This clone has a handful of counts. The chain employs TRBV4-3 and TRBJ2-7; 11 positions match TRBD2. The V gene's germline CDR1 is LGHNA and CDR2 YSLEER. V dropped 0 bases and J dropped 5; count of bases not matched to a gene: 6. CDR3 length: 16 residues. CDR3 DNA: TGCGCCAGCAGCCAAGATACTAGCGGGAGAGCCCACGAGCAGTACTTC. This gives the protein CASSQDTSGRAHEQYF.

This clone was recorded a few times. V usage is TRBV5-1 and J usage is TRBJ2-3; 9 bases align to TRBD2. Germline V gives CDR1 SGHRS, CDR2 YFSETQ. CDR3 size: 15 residues. V shed 4 bases, J shed 5 bases, and the junction held 8 bases outside the gene matches. The CDR3, as DNA: TGCGCCAGCAGCGTCGTAGCGGGAGAGGTAGATACGCAGTATTTT. Its protein product is CASSVVAGEVDTQYF.

CDR3 DNA: TGCGCCAGCAGCTTGGTGGCCACCTACGAGCAGTACTTC. Translated, it gives CASSLVATYEQYF. The chain carries TRBV5-1 and TRBJ2-7; D not certain. This CDR3 contains 13 residues. Trimming stripped 0 bases from V and 2 bases from J, with 6 bases between. The germline gives CDR1 SGHRS, CDR2 YFSETQ.

This clone was detected only a few times. CDR3 in DNA: TGTGCCAGCAGCTTAGGAGGCGGCCCGGGTGGCTACACCTTC. Translation gives CASSLGGGPGGYTF. V and J are TRBV7-2 and TRBJ1-2; D is undetermined. In germline, CDR1 is SGHTA, CDR2 FQGNSA. The germline V and J ends were trimmed by 1 base and 7 bases, with 13 bases remaining between them. CDR3 size: 14 residues.

This clone has just a few counts. The chain is built from TRBV30 and TRBJ2-5; TRBD1 might be the D (6 bases). The V gene lost 4 bases and the J gene lost 1 base, with 13 bases spanning the gap. Germline CDR1 reads GTSNPN; CDR2 reads SVGIG (reference sequence). The CDR3 has 14 residues. The CDR3 loop reads CAWIRTDFQETQYF. The DNA of the CDR3 is TGTGCCTGGATTAGGACAGACTTCCAAGAGACCCAGTACTTC.

Only a few counts were recorded for this clone. This chain uses TRBV29-1 with TRBJ2-7; 7 nucleotides agree with TRBD1. Germline values: CDR1 SQVTM, CDR2 ANQGSEA. Trimming removed 7 bases from V and 2 bases from J; junction bases left unmatched: 5. This CDR3 spans 12 amino acids. The CDR3 coding sequence is TGCAGCGGCGGACAGGCGACCTACGAGCAGTACTTC. This sequence encodes CSGGQATYEQYF.

The V call is TRBV28, the J call TRBJ1-1; 10 bases match TRBD1. The germline CDR1 and CDR2 sequences are MDHEN and SYDVKM. This CDR3 spans 16 amino acids. Trimming at V came to 10 bases and at J to 4 bases, leaving 15 bases not matched to a gene. The DNA of the CDR3 is TGTGCCACCACGGGGCGGGACAGGGGAGGAGGCACTGAAGCTTTCTTT. Its translation: CATTGRDRGGGTEAFF.

The CDR3 reads CASSRGTGANVLTF. For the CDR3, the DNA is TGTGCCAGTAGTCGCGGGACTGGGGCCAACGTCCTGACTTTC. This chain joins TRBV19 and TRBJ2-6, with D tentatively TRBD2 (6 bases). Germline V gene data show CDR1 as LNHDA and CDR2 as SQIVND (reference sequence). The CDR3 totals 14 residues. The V end was cut by 5 bases, the J end by 2 bases, with 7 bases between.

The chain recombines TRBV29-1 with TRBJ2-5; TRBD2 matches at 10 bases. V trimming: 5 bases; J trimming: 2 bases; junction bases outside the gene matches: 5. Germline V CDR1 and CDR2: SQVTM, ANQGSEA. The CDR3 extends over 14 amino acids. DNA of the CDR3: TGCAGCGTTCGTTGGGGACTAGCGCAAGAGACCCAGTACTTC. Translation gives CSVRWGLAQETQYF.

The J gene is TRBJ2-2, the V gene TRBV29-1; D unclear. CDR1 and CDR2 (germline): SQVTM, ANQGSEA. V lost 7 bases and J 6 bases, leaving 18 bases between the germline ends. The length of the CDR3 is 14 residues. The chain's CDR3 is CSARELESAGELFF. The CDR3, as DNA: TGCAGCGCTAGAGAGTTAGAGTCGGCCGGGGAGCTGTTTTTT.

This clone was detected a few times. The rearrangement links TRBV27 to TRBJ2-5, with a weak D call TRBD1 (5 bases). The V and J ends lost 5 bases and 1 base respectively, with 11 bases between them. Germline values: CDR1 MNHEY, CDR2 SMNVEV (reference sequence). This CDR3 has 14 residues. The CDR3: CASSRGFTQETQYF. The CDR3 DNA reads as TGTGCCAGCAGTAGGGGATTTACCCAAGAGACCCAGTACTTC.

This clone was seen a few times. The V and J genes are TRBV7-9 and TRBJ1-3; D possibly corresponds to TRBD1 (5 bases). V gave up 7 bases and J gave up 0 bases, with 7 bases separating them. CDR3 size: 13 residues. Germline CDR1 SEHNR, CDR2 FQNEAQ (reference sequence). The CDR3 DNA is TGTGCCAGCACAGGGAACTCTGGAAACACCATATATTTT. Encoded protein: CASTGNSGNTIYF.

In this sample, this clone turned up a few times. This chain uses TRBV14 with TRBJ2-1, with D maybe TRBD1 (6 bases). This CDR3 is built from 12 residues. Germline CDR1 and CDR2: SGHDN and FVKESK. The V end was cut by 4 bases, the J end by 7 bases, with 8 bases between. CDR3 sequence reads: CASSRDRNEQFF. In DNA form, the CDR3 reads TGTGCCAGCAGCCGAGACAGGAATGAGCAGTTCTTC.

This clone was counted between two and nine times. The chain combines TRBV29-1 with TRBJ2-7; D is possibly TRBD1 (5 bases). With 4 bases removed from V and 1 base from J, the gap between germline ends came to 8 bases. This CDR3 is 12 amino acids long. CDR1 is SQVTM and CDR2 is ANQGSEA in the germline V gene. The CDR3 DNA follows: TGCAGCGTTGGACAGAGGTCCTACGAGCAGTACTTC. Amino acid sequence: CSVGQRSYEQYF.